Below, 20 T cell receptor beta chains from the same sample are listed, as sequenced in a study of long-term antiretroviral therapy in people with HIV. The run of the v3.0 immunoSEQ assay was at survey level. The assay was immunoSEQ multiplex PCR, and TCRdb's table has in-frame clones only and misses some. Among 11,000 or so clones listed, roughly 80% were seen once. Sequenced material: unsorted PBMCs, taken 1.2 years after starting antiretroviral therapy. These receptors all stem from a man between 40 and 49 years old with HIV.

V gene TRBV2 combines with J gene TRBJ2-3; TRBD2 matches 12 bases. The V gene end was trimmed by 6 bases and the J gene end by 4 bases; junction bases not matched to a gene: 8. CDR1 is SNHLY, CDR2 FYNNEI, per germline. There are 16 residues in the CDR3. This chain's CDR3 is CASSAELAGGADTQYF. CDR3 sequence (DNA): TGTGCCAGCAGCGCCGAACTAGCGGGGGGCGCAGATACGCAGTATTTT.

V and J are TRBV25-1 and TRBJ2-3, with 7 bases matching TRBD1. From germline, CDR1 is MGHDK and CDR2 SYGVNS. V shed 2 bases, J shed 3 bases, and the junction held 8 bases outside the gene matches. The CDR3 extends over 16 amino acids. For the CDR3, the DNA is TGTGCCAGCAGTGAACCCGCAAGGGGGCTGACAGATACGCAGTATTTT. This codes for CASSEPARGLTDTQYF.

This rearrangement joins TRBV11-2 to TRBJ1-2, with D tentatively TRBD1 (5 bases). The CDR3 is 13 amino acids. From germline, CDR1 is SGHAT and CDR2 FQNNGV. V was cut by 2 bases and J by 5 bases, with 9 bases left in between. This CDR3 reads CASSLSGGYGYTF. The CDR3 region has the DNA TGTGCCAGCAGCTTATCGGGGGGGTATGGCTACACCTTC.

The rearrangement links TRBV5-6 to TRBJ2-1; 8 nucleotides match TRBD2. Trimming removed 1 base from V and 10 bases from J; junction bases left unmatched: 1. This CDR3 region has 12 residues. Germline V lookup: CDR1 SGHDT, CDR2 YYEEEE. CDR3 nucleotides: TGTGCCAGCAGCTTGCCTAGCGGGGAGCAGTTCTTC. Residues: CASSLPSGEQFF. The variable domain in full, completed from reference TRBV5-6 and TRBJ2-1, reads DAGVTQSPTHLIKTRGQQVTLRCSPKSGHDTVSWYQQALGQGPQFIFQYYEEEERQRGNFPDRFSGHQFPNYSSELNVNALLLGDSALYLCASSLPSGEQFFGPGTRLTVL.

About this clone: Distinct nucleotide sequences in the sample also encode this CDR3. The chain carries TRBV27 and TRBJ2-3; TRBD2 matches at 12 bases. Germline V gene lookup returns CDR1 MNHEY and CDR2 SMNVEV (reference sequence). Trimming took 8 bases from V and 6 from J; bases not matched to a gene: 6. This CDR3 contains 14 residues. CDR3 sequence: CASRLAGGLDTQYF. CDR3 coding DNA: TGTGCCAGCCGTCTAGCGGGGGGGCTGGATACGCAGTATTTT.

V usage is TRBV7-6 and J usage is TRBJ2-1; 10 bases match TRBD2. Germline V gene sequence: CDR1 SGHVS, CDR2 FNYEAQ. With V trimmed by 0 bases and J by 4 bases, 0 bases remained unmatched. This CDR3 has 15 amino acids. The CDR3 is CASSLASGGYNEQFF. The CDR3 nucleotides are TGTGCCAGCAGCTTAGCTAGCGGGGGGTACAATGAGCAGTTCTTC.

This chain uses TRBV18 with TRBJ1-2; 11 bases are shared with TRBD1. Germline assignment: CDR1 KGHSH and CDR2 LQKENI. J gave up 8 bases and V 3 bases, and 8 bases lay outside the gene matches. The CDR3 spans 15 residues. CDR3 sequence: CASSPIGTGGEGYTF. DNA of the CDR3: TGTGCCAGCTCACCGATCGGGACAGGGGGAGAAGGCTACACCTTC.

This chain connects TRBV5-4 to TRBJ2-7; D not resolved. Per germline, CDR1 SGHNT and CDR2 YYREEE (reference sequence). The V end lost 3 bases, the J end lost 5 bases, and 9 bases lay between the germline ends. The CDR3 totals 12 residues. The CDR3 DNA is TGTGCCAGCAGCTACTTGTCAGACGAGCAGTACTTC. This translates into CASSYLSDEQYF. Supplemented by reference TRBV5-4 and TRBJ2-7, the full variable domain reads ETGVTQSPTHLIKTRGQQVTLRCSSQSGHNTVSWYQQALGQGPQFIFQYYREEENGRGNFPPRFSGLQFPNYSSELNVNALELDDSALYLCASSYLSDEQYFGPGTRLTVT.

J is TRBJ2-5 and V is TRBV6-5; D perhaps matches TRBD1 (6 bases). The better agreement between TRBJ2-7 and the DNA end casts doubt on the J call. CDR3 length: 13 amino acids. Germline assignment: CDR1 MNHEY and CDR2 SVGAGI. The chain's CDR3 is CASIHGQTYEQYF. The CDR3 DNA follows: TGTGCCAGCATTCATGGACAGACTTACGAGCAGTACTTC.

V is TRBV7-2 and J is TRBJ2-5; a weak D match, TRBD2 (6 bases). Germline V lookup: CDR1 SGHTA, CDR2 FQGNSA. The CDR3 loop spans 14 amino acids. With 5 bases removed from V and 2 bases from J, the gap between germline ends came to 12 bases. CDR3 in DNA: TGTGCCAGCAGCATAGGGACTGTACAAGAGACCCAGTACTTC. It yields the protein CASSIGTVQETQYF. Looking up the rest from reference TRBV7-2 and TRBJ2-5 gives the full variable domain: GAGVSQSPSNKVTEKGKDVELRCDPISGHTALYWYRQSLGQGLEFLIYFQGNSAPDKSGLPSDRFSAERTGGSVSTLTIQRTQQEDSAVYLCASSIGTVQETQYFGPGTRLLVL.

V is TRBV5-1 and J is TRBJ1-5; unclear D gene. This CDR3 is 13 amino acids long. The ends were cut back, 2 bases at V and 3 bases at J, with 6 bases in the middle. The germline V gene encodes CDR1 SGHRS and CDR2 YFSETQ. CDR3 nucleotide sequence: TGCGCCAGCAGCTTAGGGAACAATCAGCCCCAGCATTTT. This codes for CASSLGNNQPQHF.

This clone was counted only a few times. This chain uses TRBV7-9 with TRBJ1-6, with a tentative D call TRBD1 (6 bases). The V and J ends lost 0 bases and 11 bases respectively, with 14 bases between them. The CDR3 loop spans 15 amino acids. CDR1 and CDR2 from the germline V gene are SEHNR and FQNEAQ (reference sequence). Written as DNA, the CDR3 is TGTGCCAGCAGCTTAGCGGCCGGGGGCGGAACACCCCTCCACTTT. Translated: CASSLAAGGGTPLHF.

This clone was observed once. The chain carries TRBV7-9 and TRBJ2-3; the match to TRBD1 covers 9 bases. Germline CDR1 reads SEHNR; CDR2 reads FQNEAQ (reference sequence). CDR3 size: 16 residues. V gave up 5 bases and J gave up 1 base; unmatched junction bases: 7. The CDR3 region is CASSPSRDRGTDTQYF. As DNA, the CDR3 is TGTGCCAGCAGCCCAAGCCGGGACAGGGGCACAGATACGCAGTATTTT.

CDR3 DNA: TGCAGCGTTGAAGATCCCGAGACAGGGAGCACAGATACGCAGTATTTT. This gives the protein CSVEDPETGSTDTQYF. This chain uses TRBV29-1 with TRBJ2-3, with 7 bases that match TRBD1. This CDR3 region has 16 residues. Germline V gene lookup returns CDR1 SQVTM and CDR2 ANQGSEA. Unmatched junction bases numbered 6, after V lost 0 bases and J lost 0 bases.

The CDR3 loop is CASSEGQGAYEQYF. The CDR3 DNA follows: TGTGCCAGCAGTGAGGGACAGGGAGCCTACGAGCAGTACTTC. The rearrangement joins TRBV6-1 to TRBJ2-5; 9 nucleotides line up with TRBD1. The J call may be mistaken, given a closer DNA end match to TRBJ2-7. Per germline, CDR1 MNHNS and CDR2 SASEGT. The CDR3 covers 14 residues.

J is TRBJ1-2 and V is TRBV28; TRBD1 is a possible D gene (6 bases). Germline V lookup: CDR1 MDHEN, CDR2 SYDVKM. Trimming left V 2 bases short and J 2 bases short, with 12 bases between. The CDR3 length is 15 residues. CDR3 coding DNA: TGTGCCAGCAGTTTAAGGGGGACCCTAAACTATGGCTACACCTTC. It codes for CASSLRGTLNYGYTF.

The CDR3 loop reads CSALRDEKLFF. The CDR3 DNA sequence: TGCAGTGCGCTCCGGGATGAAAAACTGTTTTTT. The V gene is TRBV20-1, the J gene TRBJ1-4; D uncertain. Germline assignment: CDR1 DFQATT and CDR2 SNEGSKA (reference sequence). The CDR3 is 11 residues long. Trimming took off 6 bases at V and 6 bases at J, with 8 bases between the two ends.

The chain couples TRBV7-9 to TRBJ1-4; D unresolved. The V gene's germline CDR1 is SEHNR and CDR2 FQNEAQ (reference sequence). Trimming shortened V by 4 bases and J by 0 bases, and 12 bases separated the two germline ends. The CDR3 consists of 16 residues. CDR3 loop: CASSSPLVATNEKLFF. In nucleotides, the CDR3 is TGTGCCAGCAGCTCACCCCTAGTTGCAACTAATGAAAAACTGTTTTTT.

This clone was observed once. The chain couples TRBV9 to TRBJ2-2, with 7 bases that match TRBD2. Germline lookup yields CDR1 SGDLS and CDR2 YYNGEE. The trim removed 3 bases at V and 7 bases at J, leaving 6 bases unmatched. The CDR3 sequence is 14 residues long. The CDR3 bases are TGTGCCAGCAGCGGAACTAGCGCGGGCGGGGAGCTGTTTTTT. Translated: CASSGTSAGGELFF.

The chain combines TRBV6-1 with TRBJ2-7; no definite D call. CDR1 and CDR2 from the germline V gene are MNHNS and SASEGT. This CDR3 region has 14 residues. V was trimmed by 0 bases and J by 5 bases, leaving 11 bases between them. DNA for the CDR3: TGTGCCAGCAGTGAAGCTTTGGGGTTGCACGAGCAGTACTTC. As protein: CASSEALGLHEQYF.